Below are 14 T cell receptor beta chains sequenced from a single sample in a study of CD8 T cells in ankylosing spondylitis. TCRdb re-derived calls from the 5' RACE reads in MiXCR, one entry per CDR3 protein. This sample carries hundreds of thousands of distinct CDR3 sequences, 20% to 25% of them seen once, and the ten largest clones take less than 15%. Specimen: blood, either unsorted or a sorted T cell fraction (not recorded which). Every receptor here comes from a male donor with ankylosing spondylitis or in good health (not recorded which).

This clonotype was seen more than once but under ten times. The V and J genes are TRBV11-2 and TRBJ2-5; a weak D match, TRBD1 (6 bases). This CDR3 is built from 15 residues. Deletions cut 5 bases from V and 1 base from J, with 14 bases between. The germline gives CDR1 SGHAT, CDR2 FQNNGV. The CDR3 DNA reads as TGTGCCAGCAGCCCACTGACAGGCCCCCAAGAGACCCAGTACTTC. It specifies CASSPLTGPQETQYF.

This clonotype occurred a few times. This chain links TRBV10-3 with TRBJ2-1; the match to TRBD2 covers 8 bases. After removal of 3 bases from V and 5 bases from J, the junction contained 9 bases not matched to a gene. The CDR3 loop spans 16 amino acids. Germline CDR1 ENHRY, CDR2 SYGVKD. DNA for the CDR3: TGTGCCATCAGTGACGTAGCGGGAAATACTAACAATGAGCAGTTCTTC. Translated: CAISDVAGNTNNEQFF.

This clonotype was seen more than once but under ten times. The chain uses TRBV7-9 and TRBJ2-1, with a possible D match to TRBD2 (6 bases). Per the germline V gene, CDR1 is SEHNR and CDR2 is FQNEAQ (reference sequence). The CDR3 length is 15 residues. V was trimmed by 5 bases and J by 5 bases, leaving 16 bases between them. CDR3 coding DNA: TGTGCCAGCAGCCGGCGGGACTTACCCCACAATGAGCAGTTCTTC. It is translated as CASSRRDLPHNEQFF.

V usage is TRBV7-2 and J usage is TRBJ2-7; D not resolved. CDR3 length equals 14 residues. The germline V gene encodes CDR1 SGHTA and CDR2 FQGNSA. Trimming stripped 1 base from V and 0 bases from J, with 7 bases between. In DNA, the CDR3 is TGTGCCAGCAGCTTAGTACCAGACTCCTACGAGCAGTACTTC. This codes for CASSLVPDSYEQYF.

The chain links TRBV21-1 to TRBJ2-7. TRBV21-1 is listed as a pseudogene. The CDR3 spans 15 residues. The CDR3 loop reads CASSNEHRSSYEQYF. The CDR3 DNA reads as TGTGCCAGCAGCAACGAGCATAGGAGCTCCTACGAGCAGTACTTC.

This chain uses TRBV21-1 with TRBJ2-6. TRBV21-1 is recorded as a pseudogene. CDR3 size: 18 residues. The CDR3 DNA sequence: TGTGCCAGCAGCAAAGAAGTTCTTTTGAACTCTGGGGCCAACGTCCTGACTTTC. Its protein is CASSKEVLLNSGANVLTF.

This clonotype showed up just a few times. The rearrangement links TRBV2 to TRBJ2-1, with TRBD2 identical over 14 bases. The V and J ends lost 6 bases and 5 bases, in that order; junction bases with no gene match: 0. The CDR3 is 14 residues long. Germline CDR1 is SNHLY and CDR2 is FYNNEI. As DNA, the CDR3 is TGTGCCAGCAGGGGACTAGCGGGGGACAATGAGCAGTTCTTC. Translation gives CASRGLAGDNEQFF. Drawing the rest from reference TRBV2 and TRBJ2-1, the complete variable domain is EPEVTQTPSHQVTQMGQEVILRCVPISNHLYFYWYRQILGQKVEFLVSFYNNEISEKSEIFDDQFSVERPDGSNFTLKIRSTKLEDSAMYFCASRGLAGDNEQFFGPGTRLTVL.

This clonotype was observed a handful of times. The J gene is TRBJ2-7, the V gene TRBV6-1; weak D call: TRBD2 (5 bases). Germline V gene sequence: CDR1 MNHNS, CDR2 SASEGT. Trimming stripped 6 bases from V and 2 bases from J, with 14 bases between. The CDR3 totals 14 residues. The CDR3 loop reads CASSLALATYEQYF. DNA for the CDR3: TGTGCCAGCAGCCTAGCCCTGGCTACCTACGAGCAGTACTTC.

This clonotype has just a few counts. The V call is TRBV2, the J call TRBJ2-7; a weak D match, TRBD1 (6 bases). V shed 1 base and J shed 4 bases, with 14 bases lying between them. The length of the CDR3 is 15 residues. Looked up from germline, CDR1 is SNHLY and CDR2 is FYNNEI. The CDR3 here is CASSEGQVSTYEQYF. CDR3 DNA sequence: TGTGCCAGCAGTGAAGGACAGGTCTCGACATACGAGCAGTACTTC.

The rearrangement uses TRBV12-5 and TRBJ2-7; TRBD1 matches at 10 bases. J was trimmed by 1 base and V by 1 base; bases with no gene match: 1. The length of the CDR3 is 15 residues. The germline CDR1 and CDR2 sequences are LGHNT and FRNRAP. This CDR3 reads CASGLGQGASYEQYF. The CDR3 region has the DNA TGTGCTAGTGGTTTGGGACAGGGGGCGTCCTACGAGCAGTACTTC.

This clonotype appeared a few times. This rearrangement joins TRBV28 to TRBJ2-1; 7 nucleotides match TRBD2. V lost 2 bases, J lost 8 bases, and 9 bases stayed unmatched. Looked up from germline, CDR1 is MDHEN and CDR2 is SYDVKM. The CDR3 extends over 15 amino acids. Here the CDR3 reads CASSLGREEFDEQFF. CDR3 in DNA: TGTGCCAGCAGTTTAGGGAGGGAGGAATTCGATGAGCAGTTCTTC.

This clonotype was seen a few times. The chain employs TRBV5-6 and TRBJ2-5; TRBD2 might be the D (6 bases). The CDR3 has 15 residues. Trimming pared 9 bases from V and 8 bases from J, leaving 26 bases between. Germline V CDR1 and CDR2: SGHDT, YYEEEE. The DNA for the CDR3 is TGTGCCAACTCCGCTAAGGGGAGGCACAGCAGAACCCAGTACTTC. It is translated as CANSAKGRHSRTQYF.

This clonotype was seen a handful of times. The V call is TRBV27, the J call TRBJ2-7; TRBD1 aligns across 8 bases. Germline V gene data show CDR1 as MNHEY and CDR2 as SMNVEV (reference sequence). The CDR3 is 14 amino acids. The ends lost 3 bases at V and 9 bases at J; junction bases unmatched: 10. The CDR3 DNA reads as TGTGCCAGCAGTTTTCTCGGACAGGGAGAAGGGCAGTACTTC. Translating gives CASSFLGQGEGQYF.

The gene calls are TRBV4-2 and TRBJ2-3; no firm D call. V lost 0 bases, J lost 2 bases, and 12 bases lay in between. CDR3 length: 16 residues. CDR1 and CDR2 (germline): LGHNA, YNFKEQ. This CDR3 is CASSQDPGTFTDTQYF. Written as DNA, the CDR3 is TGTGCCAGCAGCCAAGATCCGGGCACCTTCACAGATACGCAGTATTTT.